The 5 T cell receptor beta chains in this list originate from one sample, sequenced in a study of molecular identifiers for immune sequencing clone quantification. TCRdb re-analysed the PCR reads in MiXCR, keeping a single row per CDR3 protein. The sample yields about half a million distinct CDR3 sequences, about 21% seen once. The sequencing sample was made of naive CD8+ T cells from blood, with Jurkat cell RNA spiked in. The subset was: FACS-sorted CD8+CD4-CCR7+CD45RA+ naive T cells. These receptors were collected from a human donor in good health. Some libraries in this study had Jurkat cell RNA spiked in.

This clonotype came up a few times. The V call is TRBV7-6, the J call TRBJ2-1; 8 bases match TRBD2. V gave up 5 bases and J gave up 8 bases; unmatched junction bases: 8. Per germline, CDR1 SGHVS and CDR2 FNYEAQ. The CDR3 contains 14 residues. CDR3 coding DNA: TGTGCCAGCAGCATTAGCGGGGTATTCGATGAGCAGTTCTTC. Amino acids: CASSISGVFDEQFF.

The sample holds many counts of this clonotype. The genes are TRBV4-1 and TRBJ2-3, with D maybe TRBD2 (6 bases). The V gene lost 0 bases and the J gene lost 6 bases, with 13 bases spanning the gap. CDR1 and CDR2 from the germline V gene are MGHRA and YSYEKL. This CDR3 region has 15 residues. The chain's CDR3 is CASSQDMRSGDTQYF. Written as DNA, the CDR3 is TGCGCCAGCAGCCAAGATATGCGGAGCGGGGATACGCAGTATTTT.

This clonotype was observed a few times. The chain joins TRBV5-3 to TRBJ2-7; D call uncertain. TRBV5-3 is annotated as an ORF whose role is uncertain. The ends were cut back, 8 bases at V and 6 bases at J, with 12 bases in the middle. The CDR3 is 11 residues long. As DNA, the CDR3 is TGTGCCAGCACCCACCGGACCGAGCAGTACTTC. Protein sequence: CASTHRTEQYF.

This clonotype was counted at least ten times. This sequence joins TRBV6-6 and TRBJ1-1; no clear D. In germline, CDR1 is MNHNY, CDR2 SVGAGI (reference sequence). Trimming cost V 7 bases and J 4 bases, with 13 bases left between them. CDR3 length: 13 amino acids. Here the CDR3 DNA reads TGTGCCAGCACGGAAGGACCGAGCACTGAAGCTTTCTTT. Amino acids: CASTEGPSTEAFF.

V usage is TRBV19 and J usage is TRBJ2-3; a weak D match, TRBD2 (6 bases). The V gene's germline CDR1 is LNHDA and CDR2 SQIVND (reference sequence). The CDR3 runs to 13 residues. The V end was cut by 9 bases, the J end by 3 bases, with 13 bases between. The CDR3 coding sequence is TGTGCCAGCGCAACAGGAGGGACAGATACGCAGTATTTT. Translated, it gives CASATGGTDTQYF.